This TCR beta chain emerged from a study of shared clonotypes between healthy human individuals. At the level of the study: The study drew on a couple of women and a few men aged 18 to 49 as donors.

Some clones are missing from TCRdb's copy, which holds only in-frame ones; the method was immunoSEQ multiplex PCR. The top ten clones hold 0.36% of a sample with more than 1.2 million clones, approximately 98.5% of them seen once. The donors were adults (healthy and HIV-negative) with no recent acute infections or vaccinations. CD4+ cells yielded CD45RA+ naive and CD45RA-negative memory subsets. Sequenced input: naive CD4+ T cells sorted from blood. Specified subset: CD45RA+ positively selected. This TCR derives from a man younger than 40 in good health.

The CDR3 DNA reads TGTGCCTGGAGTGTATTCGCAGGGTGGGACACTGAAGCTTTCTTT. Encoded protein: CAWSVFAGWDTEAFF. The chain recombines TRBV30 with TRBJ1-1; a possible D gene is TRBD1 (5 bases). The CDR3 contains 15 residues. CDR1 GTSNPN and CDR2 SVGIG come from the germline V gene (reference sequence). V lost 0 bases and J lost 3, with 14 bases in between.